The 7 T cell receptor beta chains listed next were all sequenced from one sample in a study of blood T cell repertoires in COVID-19. Profiled with immunoSEQ multiplex PCR; TCRdb holds only in-frame clones, not every one. The table lists 120,000 or so clones, 55% to 75% of them singletons. The sample was peripheral blood. The receptors derive from a woman aged 70 to 79 with acute or convalescent COVID-19.

The V gene is TRBV27, the J gene TRBJ2-1; 7 bases agree with TRBD1. The J segment lost 5 bases and the V segment lost 6 bases, leaving 7 bases of the junction unmatched. Germline values: CDR1 MNHEY, CDR2 SMNVEV (reference sequence). CDR3 size: 14 residues. CDR3 sequence reads: CASSRQGGDNEQFF. The CDR3 DNA is TGTGCCAGCAGCCGACAGGGTGGGGACAATGAGCAGTTCTTC.

This clone was observed a few times. This chain links TRBV5-1 with TRBJ2-7, with D possibly being TRBD2 (6 bases). CDR3 length equals 16 residues. Germline-derived CDR1 and CDR2 are SGHRS and YFSETQ. V was trimmed by 0 bases and J by 0 bases, leaving 13 bases between them. CDR3 amino acids: CASSLAPAGSSYEQYF. The CDR3 nucleotides are TGCGCCAGCAGCTTGGCCCCAGCGGGCAGCTCCTACGAGCAGTACTTC.

The chain carries TRBV5-1 and TRBJ2-1, with TRBD1 as a possible D gene (5 bases). Between the trimmed V and J ends, which lost 1 base and 7 bases, there was a span of 15 bases. Germline assignment: CDR1 SGHRS and CDR2 YFSETQ. The CDR3 is 15 amino acids. CDR3 loop: CASSLLQDNWNEQFF. Here the CDR3 DNA reads TGCGCCAGCAGCTTGTTACAGGATAACTGGAATGAGCAGTTCTTC.

The rearrangement uses TRBV6-2 or TRBV6-3 and TRBJ1-2; 9 bases line up with TRBD1. With 6 bases clipped from V and 7 bases from J, the junction kept 6 bases outside the gene matches. CDR3 length: 13 residues. The V gene's germline CDR1 is MNHEY and CDR2 SVGEGT. In DNA form, the CDR3 reads TGTGCCAGCAGCGGGACAGGGATCTCTGGCTACACCTTC. Translation gives CASSGTGISGYTF.

The CDR3 nucleotides read TGTGCCTGGATCTCCGTTGAGACCCAGTACTTC. Translating gives CAWISVETQYF. The chain is built from TRBV30 and TRBJ2-5; D is unresolved. V was shortened by 4 bases and J by 5 bases, with 8 bases between the two germline ends. Looked up from germline, CDR1 is GTSNPN and CDR2 is SVGIG (reference sequence). This CDR3 is built from 11 residues.

This clone turned up a few times. The CDR3 spells CASSLTGLASYEQYF. The CDR3 nucleotides read TGTGCCAGCAGCTTAACGGGACTAGCCTCCTACGAGCAGTACTTC. The gene calls are TRBV7-2 and TRBJ2-7; 9 bases match TRBD2. With 2 bases clipped from V and 0 bases from J, the junction kept 2 bases outside the gene matches. This CDR3 has 15 residues. CDR1 is SGHTA, CDR2 FQGNSA, per germline.

The chain joins TRBV21-1 to TRBJ1-1; the table names TRBD1, a call not compared with the DNA. TRBV21-1 is a known pseudogene. The CDR3 is 16 residues long. CDR3 residues: CASRKRGCRLNTEAFF. The CDR3 DNA sequence: TGTGCCAGCAGGAAAAGGGGCTGCAGGTTGAACACTGAAGCTTTCTTT.